A single sample gave rise to the 28 T cell receptor beta chains below, sequenced in a study of cytomegalovirus exposure and HLA in healthy donors. PCR employed 60 Vbeta and 13 Jbeta primers. Assay: immunoSEQ multiplex PCR; the TCRdb copy retains only in-frame clones and omits some. The sample has fewer than 60,000 clones; roughly 80% are singletons. Sequencing used PBMCs. All receptors derive from a woman aged 40 to 50 in good health and CMV-seropositive.

The V call is TRBV10-2, the J call TRBJ1-1; the D gene is possibly TRBD1 (6 bases). Trimming took off 3 bases at V and 5 bases at J, with 25 bases between the two ends. The CDR3 is 18 residues long. Germline-derived CDR1 and CDR2 are WSHSY and SAAADI. CDR3 in amino acids: CASSDAGGASIKRTEAFF. DNA of the CDR3: TGCGCCAGCAGTGATGCTGGGGGGGCGTCGATCAAGAGGACTGAAGCTTTCTTT.

The chain combines TRBV18 with TRBJ2-1; D might be TRBD2 (7 bases). CDR1 and CDR2 (germline): KGHSH, LQKENI. The CDR3 runs to 17 residues. V lost 0 bases and J 5 bases, leaving 17 bases between the germline ends. CDR3 region: CASSPPKGGLRDNEQFF. CDR3 sequence (DNA): TGTGCCAGCTCACCACCTAAGGGGGGGCTCCGCGACAATGAGCAGTTCTTC. Based on the CDR3 plus reference TRBV18 and TRBJ2-1, the full variable domain is NAGVMQNPRHLVRRRGQEARLRCSPMKGHSHVYWYRQLPEEGLKFMVYLQKENIIDESGMPKERFSAEFPKEGPSILRIQQVVRGDSAAYFCASSPPKGGLRDNEQFFGPGTRLTVL.

The sample holds one count of this clone. Relative to the germline gene, one junction end is altered; a read error may explain this. The chain carries TRBV7-9 and TRBJ2-1; no firm D call. Germline V lookup: CDR1 SEHNR, CDR2 FQNEAQ (reference sequence). The CDR3 loop spans 12 amino acids. CDR3 region: CASSPSHNEQFF. CDR3 sequence (DNA): TGTGCCAGCAGCCCCTCCCACAATGAGCAGTTCTTC.

V and J are TRBV6-5 and TRBJ1-3; 7 bases agree with TRBD1. This CDR3 comprises 15 residues. Germline CDR1 MNHEY, CDR2 SVGAGI. V shed 0 bases and J 2 bases; nucleotides not matched to a gene: 1. CDR3 coding DNA: TGTGCCAGCAGTTACTCACAGGGGACTGGAAACACCATATATTTT. This sequence encodes CASSYSQGTGNTIYF.

The chain couples TRBV15 to TRBJ2-7, with 11 bases aligning to TRBD1. CDR1 is LNHNV and CDR2 is YYDKDF in the germline V gene (reference sequence). With 4 bases clipped from V and 5 bases from J, the junction kept 4 bases outside the gene matches. The CDR3 contains 14 residues. This CDR3 is CATSMDRGRHEQYF. Written as DNA, the CDR3 is TGTGCCACCAGCATGGACAGGGGGCGGCACGAGCAGTACTTC.

The CDR3 sequence: CASSSRPGTEAFF. CDR3 nucleotides: TGTGCCAGCAGCTCTCGACCGGGGACTGAAGCTTTCTTT. The chain employs TRBV9 and TRBJ1-1; no definite D call. The CDR3 covers 13 residues. V lost 4 bases to trimming and J lost 5 bases, with 12 bases between them. From germline, CDR1 is SGDLS and CDR2 YYNGEE.

The sample holds a few counts of this clone. This sequence joins TRBV6-4 and TRBJ1-1, with D perhaps matching TRBD1 (6 bases). The CDR3 has 13 residues. The germline V and J ends were trimmed by 5 bases and 1 base, with 8 bases remaining between them. Germline V lookup: CDR1 MRHNA, CDR2 SNTAGT. CDR3 sequence reads: CASSTDRNTEAFF. DNA for the CDR3: TGTGCCAGCAGTACGGACAGGAACACTGAAGCTTTCTTT.

CDR3 bases: TGTGCCAGCAGCTTTGTCCGCGGGGTCTTGGCTTACCAAGAGACCCAGTACTTC. Amino acid sequence: CASSFVRGVLAYQETQYF. V is TRBV11-3 and J is TRBJ2-5; possibly TRBD2 for D (6 bases). Trimming removed 3 bases at V and 0 bases at J, with 20 bases between. This CDR3 spans 18 amino acids. CDR1 and CDR2 (germline): SGHNT, YENEEA.

V and J are TRBV11-1 and TRBJ2-5; 9 bases map to TRBD2. The CDR3 sequence is 16 residues long. From germline, CDR1 is SGHAT and CDR2 FQDESV (reference sequence). V lost 5 bases and J lost 0; bases outside the gene matches: 7. The CDR3 coding sequence is TGTGCCAGCAGCCCCAGGCTAGCGGGAAACCAAGAGACCCAGTACTTC. Translated, it gives CASSPRLAGNQETQYF.

This clone was detected only once. The chain combines TRBV5-4 with TRBJ1-6; TRBD1 aligns across 8 bases. Germline lookup yields CDR1 SGHNT and CDR2 YYREEE (reference sequence). The CDR3 loop spans 14 amino acids. Trimming at V came to 2 bases and at J to 9 bases, leaving 4 bases not matched to a gene. CDR3 loop: CASSLEQGASPLHF. CDR3 sequence (DNA): TGTGCCAGCAGCTTAGAGCAGGGGGCTTCACCCCTCCACTTT. The variable domain in full, with the rest retrieved from reference TRBV5-4 and TRBJ1-6, is ETGVTQSPTHLIKTRGQQVTLRCSSQSGHNTVSWYQQALGQGPQFIFQYYREEENGRGNFPPRFSGLQFPNYSSELNVNALELDDSALYLCASSLEQGASPLHFGNGTRLTVT.

The V and J genes are TRBV5-1 and TRBJ1-2, with D unresolved. The CDR3 runs to 16 residues. The V and J ends lost 4 bases and 0 bases respectively, with 16 bases between them. Germline lookup yields CDR1 SGHRS and CDR2 YFSETQ. As DNA, the CDR3 is TGCGCCAGCAGCCCCCAGACGGACTTAGCTAACTATGGCTACACCTTC. The encoded protein is CASSPQTDLANYGYTF.

V is TRBV19 and J is TRBJ1-2, with a possible D match to TRBD1 (6 bases). Germline V lookup: CDR1 LNHDA, CDR2 SQIVND (reference sequence). The CDR3 totals 11 residues. The DNA for the CDR3 is TGTGTAGCGGGGGGCCCGGGTGGCTACACCTTC. Translation gives CVAGGPGGYTF.

The gene calls are TRBV7-2 and TRBJ1-2; perhaps TRBD1 as D (6 bases). Trimming shortened V by 1 base and J by 7 bases, and 19 bases separated the two germline ends. CDR3 length: 16 amino acids. Germline values: CDR1 SGHTA, CDR2 FQGNSA. Here the CDR3 reads CASSLGTRQVLAGYTF. CDR3 coding DNA: TGTGCCAGCAGCTTAGGAACGAGACAGGTATTGGCTGGCTACACCTTC.

The rearrangement uses TRBV4-3 and TRBJ1-4, with D possibly TRBD1 on 5 matching bases. Trimming removed 1 base at V and 7 bases at J, with 10 bases between. Germline CDR1 and CDR2: LGHNA and YSLEER. The CDR3 loop spans 14 amino acids. For the CDR3, the DNA is TGCGCCAGCAGCCAAGGGGGCGTTGGTGAAAAACTGTTTTTT. Amino acids: CASSQGGVGEKLFF.

The chain recombines TRBV11-2 with TRBJ1-1, with TRBD1 as a possible D gene (5 bases). Between the trimmed V and J ends, which lost 4 bases and 7 bases, there was a span of 13 bases. The CDR3 consists of 13 residues. Germline values: CDR1 SGHAT, CDR2 FQNNGV. The CDR3 loop is CASSSGRQGEAFF. CDR3 nucleotides: TGTGCCAGCAGCTCAGGTCGGCAGGGTGAAGCTTTCTTT. The variable domain in full, completed from reference TRBV11-2 and TRBJ1-1, reads EAGVAQSPRYKIIEKRQSVAFWCNPISGHATLYWYQQILGQGPKLLIQFQNNGVVDDSQLPKDRFSAERLKGVDSTLKIQPAKLEDSAVYLCASSSGRQGEAFFGQGTRLTVV.

In its sample, this clone was seen a few times. This chain uses TRBV4-3 with TRBJ1-6; the D is unclear. The V end was cut by 0 bases, the J end by 4 bases, with 10 bases between. This CDR3 spans 16 amino acids. CDR1 LGHNA and CDR2 YSLEER come from the germline V gene. The CDR3 is CASSQDTQTYNSPLHF. CDR3 coding DNA: TGCGCCAGCAGCCAAGATACCCAAACTTATAATTCACCCCTCCACTTT.

The chain couples TRBV5-1 to TRBJ2-7; D might be TRBD1 (6 bases). The V gene's germline CDR1 is SGHRS and CDR2 YFSETQ. The CDR3 runs to 13 residues. Trimming shortened V by 4 bases and J by 1 base, and 9 bases separated the two germline ends. The CDR3 nucleotides are TGCGCCAGCAGCCGCGGACAGTCCTACGAGCAGTACTTC. It is translated as CASSRGQSYEQYF.

V usage is TRBV5-1 and J usage is TRBJ2-2; 8 positions agree with TRBD2. The trim removed 4 bases at V and 4 bases at J, leaving 6 bases unmatched. The CDR3 runs to 15 residues. Germline CDR1 is SGHRS and CDR2 is YFSETQ. The CDR3 reads CASSPGTSSTGELFF. The CDR3 bases are TGCGCCAGCAGCCCCGGGACTAGTAGCACCGGGGAGCTGTTTTTT.

V is TRBV4-1 and J is TRBJ1-6, with D perhaps TRBD1 (6 bases). The CDR3 spans 14 residues. Trimming took 5 bases from V and 7 from J, leaving 12 bases between them. The germline V gene has CDR1 MGHRA and CDR2 YSYEKL. The CDR3 DNA is TGCGCCAGCAGCACTCGGGGGGCGAATTCACCCCTCCACTTT. Protein: CASSTRGANSPLHF.

Regarding this clone: Germline is not matched at one junction end, which may reflect a read error. The gene calls are TRBV18 and TRBJ2-2; TRBD1 matches 9 bases. Germline V gene lookup returns CDR1 KGHSH and CDR2 LQKENI. CDR3 length: 15 residues. In DNA form, the CDR3 reads TGTGCCAGCTCACCGGGACAGGGAGGAACCGGAGAGCTGCTTTTT. Translation gives CASSPGQGGTGELLF.

The chain combines TRBV6-6 with TRBJ1-2; TRBD1 agrees at 12 bases. CDR3 size: 14 residues. The V gene end was trimmed by 5 bases and the J gene end by 7 bases; junction bases not matched to a gene: 5. The germline V gene encodes CDR1 MNHNY and CDR2 SVGAGI (reference sequence). The CDR3 protein is CASSRDRGPAGYTF. CDR3 bases: TGTGCCAGCAGTAGGGACAGGGGGCCTGCTGGCTACACCTTC.

The J gene is TRBJ2-2, the V gene TRBV11-3; 7 nucleotides align to TRBD1. The germline V gene encodes CDR1 SGHNT and CDR2 YENEEA. This CDR3 has 12 residues. V lost 5 bases, J lost 14 bases, and 8 bases stayed unmatched. The CDR3 protein is CASSPDRVILFF. CDR3 coding DNA: TGTGCCAGCAGCCCAGACAGGGTCATCCTGTTTTTT.

A single count supports this clone. The chain joins TRBV7-2 to TRBJ1-2; 9 bases match TRBD1. CDR1 and CDR2 from the germline V gene are SGHTA and FQGNSA. This CDR3 has 18 residues. After removal of 5 bases from V and 5 bases from J, the junction contained 18 bases not matched to a gene. The CDR3 here is CASSPRTGVYLTSYGYTF. CDR3 sequence (DNA): TGTGCCAGCAGCCCCCGGACAGGGGTTTATTTAACCTCGTATGGCTACACCTTC.

V usage is TRBV5-1 and J usage is TRBJ1-1, with D possibly being TRBD1 (5 bases). CDR1 is SGHRS and CDR2 is YFSETQ in the germline V gene. V gave up 0 bases and J gave up 6 bases, with 12 bases separating them. The CDR3 consists of 14 residues. The CDR3 DNA follows: TGCGCCAGCAGCTTGGCTGGGGGGTACGCTGAAGCTTTCTTT. Residues: CASSLAGGYAEAFF.

This chain joins TRBV28 and TRBJ2-4; D might be TRBD1 (6 bases). V was clipped by 3 bases and J by 0 bases, with 21 bases between them. This CDR3 comprises 19 residues. CDR1 is MDHEN and CDR2 is SYDVKM in the germline V gene. CDR3 nucleotide sequence: TGTGCCAGCAGTTTTATACCACTAGACAGGAGACTAGCCAAAAACATTCAGTACTTC. Protein product: CASSFIPLDRRLAKNIQYF. The entire variable domain, with the rest obtained from reference TRBV28 and TRBJ2-4, is as follows: DVKVTQSSRYLVKRTGEKVFLECVQDMDHENMFWYRQDPGLGLRLIYFSYDVKMKEKGDIPEGYSVSREKKERFSLILESASTNQTSMYLCASSFIPLDRRLAKNIQYFGAGTRLSVL.

V gene TRBV7-2 combines with J gene TRBJ2-5; 10 bases are a match to TRBD2. The V gene end was trimmed by 5 bases and the J gene end by 4 bases; junction bases not matched to a gene: 13. Looked up from germline, CDR1 is SGHTA and CDR2 is FQGNSA. CDR3 length equals 17 residues. In nucleotides, the CDR3 is TGTGCCAGCAGCCCCTCACCTGGACTAGCGGTGGGAGAGACCCAGTACTTC. Amino acid sequence: CASSPSPGLAVGETQYF.

This rearrangement joins TRBV25-1 to TRBJ1-5; the match to TRBD1 covers 7 bases. J lost 3 bases, V lost 6 bases, and 8 bases had no gene match. This CDR3 spans 15 amino acids. CDR1 and CDR2 (germline): MGHDK, SYGVNS. CDR3 sequence reads: CASSPRDSLNQPQHF. In nucleotides, the CDR3 is TGTGCCAGCAGCCCCCGGGACAGCCTCAATCAGCCCCAGCATTTT.

The CDR3 DNA reads TGCGCCAGCAGCCAAGATCGCGCGGGAGGGATCTTGGCTGGCTACACCTTC. This codes for CASSQDRAGGILAGYTF. The chain employs TRBV4-3 and TRBJ1-2; D is undetermined. Germline CDR1 is LGHNA and CDR2 is YSLEER. Trimming cost V 0 bases and J 7 bases, with 21 bases left between them. This CDR3 is built from 17 residues.